A single T cell receptor beta chain is shown here with its context. Time point meaning: naive CD8 control sorted from an acute-time-point sample. CDR3 length equals 13 residues. The V gene lost 4 bases and the J gene lost 3 bases, with 9 bases spanning the gap. Germline CDR1 reads LNHDA; CDR2 reads SQIVND (reference sequence). This record comes from a study of CD8 T cells in acute hepatitis C reinfection. Generated by immunoSEQ multiplex PCR, the TCRdb table keeps only in-frame clones and is missing some. The sample records about 38,000 clones, approximately 87% being singletons. The sequencing sample was made of naive CD8+ T cells from PBMCs. The chain links TRBV19 to TRBJ1-1; D is unclear. The sequence was obtained from a man younger than 40 with chronic hepatitis C. The DNA for the CDR3 is TGTGCCAGTAGTAATTGGGGATACACTGAAGCTTTCTTT. Protein sequence: CASSNWGYTEAFF.